The clone carrying this TCR beta chain was seen only once. This sample is part of a study of shared clonotypes between healthy human individuals. This CDR3 comprises 16 residues. V gave up 4 bases and J gave up 7 bases, with 23 bases separating them. Germline V gene data show CDR1 as SGHNT and CDR2 as YYREEE (reference sequence). Per the original methods: Quality scores were absent from the junction-only immunoSEQ sequences, so filtering differed. Produced via immunoSEQ multiplex PCR; TCRdb's table is partial and in-frame only. That table is the source of V, J and clone size, and D and trimming were worked out from the DNA. The repertoire has nearly 1 million clones, more than 75% of them found once; the top ten carry nearly 1.5%.

The rearrangement joins TRBV5-4 to TRBJ2-5; maybe TRBD2 (5 bases). Input material: memory CD4+ T cells sorted from blood. Subset denoted: CD45RA-negative fraction. The receptor's source is a young man in good health. The CDR3 is CASSKGGQTSKGTQYF. CDR3 nucleotide sequence: TGTGCCAGCAGCAAAGGCGGGCAGACCTCCAAAGGGACCCAGTACTTC.